The text below deals with one T cell receptor (beta chain). Antigen unknown. This CDR3 comprises 13 residues. Germline V lookup: CDR1 SGHTA, CDR2 FQGNSA. V was trimmed by 8 bases and J by 1 base, leaving 11 bases between them. This specimen comes from a study of OX40 agonist ivuxolimab in advanced cancers. Across the study: Given to patients was ivuxolimab, an agonistic anti-OX40 (CD134) antibody. Antecedent anti-PD-1, anti-PD-L1 or anti-CTLA-4 therapy was permissible, with roughly 36% having received some. General observations from the study: Antigen specificity of clonally expanded peripheral T cells was not established. Among the lowest levels of clonal expansion were found in partial responders at 0.1-3.0 mg/kg.

Profiling relied on immunoSEQ multiplex PCR, and the TCRdb table lists in-frame clones only, not all of them. The data show about 130,000 clones, with over 75% seen just once and roughly 0.99% held by the top ten. The clonotype was recovered from an adult with an advanced solid tumor such as melanoma, head and neck, liver or kidney cancer. Sequenced material: CD4+ or CD8+ T cells sorted from blood, taken in a trial of the OX40 agonist ivuxolimab. The rearrangement links TRBV7-2 to TRBJ1-1, with D perhaps TRBD1 (5 bases). Here the CDR3 DNA reads TGTGCCAGCGCGCTGACAGCGAACACTGAAGCTTTCTTT. Protein product: CASALTANTEAFF.